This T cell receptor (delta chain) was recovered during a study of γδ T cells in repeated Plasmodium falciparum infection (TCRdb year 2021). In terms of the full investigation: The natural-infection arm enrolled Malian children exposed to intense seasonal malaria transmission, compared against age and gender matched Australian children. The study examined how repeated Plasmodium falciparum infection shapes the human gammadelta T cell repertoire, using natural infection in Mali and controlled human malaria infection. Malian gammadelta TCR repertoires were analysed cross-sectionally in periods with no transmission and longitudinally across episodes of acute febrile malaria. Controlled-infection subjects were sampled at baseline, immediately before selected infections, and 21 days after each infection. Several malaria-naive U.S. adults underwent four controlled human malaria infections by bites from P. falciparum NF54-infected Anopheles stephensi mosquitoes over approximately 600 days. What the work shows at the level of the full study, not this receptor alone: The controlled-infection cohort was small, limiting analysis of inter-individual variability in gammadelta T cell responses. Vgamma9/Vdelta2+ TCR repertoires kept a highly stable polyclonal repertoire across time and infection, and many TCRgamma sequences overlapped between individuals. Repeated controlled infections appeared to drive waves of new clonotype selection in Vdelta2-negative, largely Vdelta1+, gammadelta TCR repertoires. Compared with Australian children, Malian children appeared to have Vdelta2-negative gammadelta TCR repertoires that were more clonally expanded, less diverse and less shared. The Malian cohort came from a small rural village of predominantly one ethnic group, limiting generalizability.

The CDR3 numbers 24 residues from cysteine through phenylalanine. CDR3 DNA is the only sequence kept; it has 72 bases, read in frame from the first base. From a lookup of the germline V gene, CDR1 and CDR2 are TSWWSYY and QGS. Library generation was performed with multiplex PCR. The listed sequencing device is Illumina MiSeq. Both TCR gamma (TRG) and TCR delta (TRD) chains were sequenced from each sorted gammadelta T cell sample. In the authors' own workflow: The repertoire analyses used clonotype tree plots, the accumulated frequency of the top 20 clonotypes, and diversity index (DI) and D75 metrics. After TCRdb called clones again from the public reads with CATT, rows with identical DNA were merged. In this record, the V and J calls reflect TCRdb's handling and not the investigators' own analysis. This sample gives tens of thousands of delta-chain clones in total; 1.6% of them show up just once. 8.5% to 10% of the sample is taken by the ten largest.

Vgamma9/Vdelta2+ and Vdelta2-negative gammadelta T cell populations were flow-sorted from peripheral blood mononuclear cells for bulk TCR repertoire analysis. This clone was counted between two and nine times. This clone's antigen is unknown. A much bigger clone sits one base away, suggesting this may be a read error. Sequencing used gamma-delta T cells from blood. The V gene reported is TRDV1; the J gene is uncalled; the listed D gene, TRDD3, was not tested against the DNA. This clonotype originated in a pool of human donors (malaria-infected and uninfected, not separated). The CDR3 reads CALREGGSDSDWGILTPRLDKLIF. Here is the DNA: TGTGCTCTTAGGGAAGGCGGGTCAGATTCCGACTGGGGGATACTCACACCGCGTCTCGATAAACTCATCTTC.